The subject of this entry is one T cell receptor (beta chain). This entry belongs to a study of CD8 T cells in ankylosing spondylitis. TCRdb fed the 5' RACE reads into MiXCR, producing one record per CDR3 protein. The sample includes around 150,000 distinct CDR3 sequences, around 19% of them seen just once. This CDR3 region has 15 residues. Germline values: CDR1 MDHEN, CDR2 SYDVKM. V was clipped by 5 bases and J by 9 bases, with 22 bases between them. Material for sequencing was blood, either unsorted or a sorted T cell fraction (not recorded which). The sequence was collected from a male donor with ankylosing spondylitis or in good health (not recorded which). This chain uses TRBV28 with TRBJ2-5, with D possibly TRBD2 on 6 matching bases. The CDR3 coding sequence is TGTGCCAGCAGTACCCAAGAGGCAGGGACTGGGGCCCAGTACTTC. This sequence encodes CASSTQEAGTGAQYF.